The entry that follows covers one T cell receptor (beta chain) sequence. Its antigen is still unknown. Nominal health characterized the donors when sampled, though unrecorded immune exposures were likely. The data are from a study of cytomegalovirus exposure and HLA in healthy donors. Overall study results and limits: While the bulk of TCR sequences proved rare, some public TCRs turned up in many donors. According to the study, 150 to 200 TCR beta chains were cytomegalovirus-associated.

PCR amplification relied on 60 Vbeta primers (plus 13 Jbeta primers). Clones were sequenced by immunoSEQ multiplex PCR, and TCRdb holds only the in-frame ones, with some missing. The data show around 130,000 clones, about 86% seen once. Germline assignment: CDR1 SGDLS and CDR2 YYNGEE. V was trimmed by 3 bases and J by 5 bases, leaving 14 bases between them. The CDR3 length is 15 residues. The sequencing sample was made of PBMCs. This receptor was obtained from a woman in her thirties or forties in good health and CMV-seronegative. This chain joins TRBV9 and TRBJ2-2, with a weak D call TRBD1 (5 bases). The CDR3 coding sequence is TGTGCCAGCAGCGGGATCGACAGACCAACCGGGGAGCTGTTTTTT. Translating it yields CASSGIDRPTGELFF. Complete variable domain (other parts from reference TRBV9 and TRBJ2-2): DSGVTQTPKHLITATGQRVTLRCSPRSGDLSVYWYQQSLDQGLQFLIQYYNGEERAKGNILERFSAQQFPDLHSELNLSSLELGDSALYFCASSGIDRPTGELFFGEGSRLTVL.